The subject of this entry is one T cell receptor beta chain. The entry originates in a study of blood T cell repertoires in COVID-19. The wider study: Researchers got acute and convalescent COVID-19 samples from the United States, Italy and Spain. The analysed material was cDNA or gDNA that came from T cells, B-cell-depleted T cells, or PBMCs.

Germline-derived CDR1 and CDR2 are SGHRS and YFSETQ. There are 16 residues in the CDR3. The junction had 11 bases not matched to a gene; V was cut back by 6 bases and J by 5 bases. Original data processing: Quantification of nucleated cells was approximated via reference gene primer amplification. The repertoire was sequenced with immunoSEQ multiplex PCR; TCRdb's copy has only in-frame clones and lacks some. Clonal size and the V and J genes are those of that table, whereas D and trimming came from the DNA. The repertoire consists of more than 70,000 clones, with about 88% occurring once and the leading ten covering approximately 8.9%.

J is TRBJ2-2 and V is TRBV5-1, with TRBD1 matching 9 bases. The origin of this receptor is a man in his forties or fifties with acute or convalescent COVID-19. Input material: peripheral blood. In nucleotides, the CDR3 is TGCGCCAGCACCTCCATCCCGGGACAGGGTACCGGGGAGCTGTTTTTT. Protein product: CASTSIPGQGTGELFF.